The 19 T cell receptor beta chains presented below share a single source sample, sequenced in a study of blood T cells in healthy people across ages. Then a second PCR, running roughly 7 to 12 cycles, was carried out with a sample-barcoded 5' primer and a J-beta primer mix. TCRdb re-called the 5' RACE reads with MiXCR, one entry per CDR3 protein. The sample records hundreds of thousands of distinct CDR3 sequences, roughly 31% being singletons. What was sequenced was blood. Every receptor here comes from a woman aged 80 or over in good health.

This clonotype was picked up many times. This chain uses TRBV2 with TRBJ2-7; TRBD1 matches at 11 bases. Per the germline V gene, CDR1 is SNHLY and CDR2 is FYNNEI. This CDR3 comprises 15 residues. V dropped 5 bases and J dropped 7; count of bases not matched to a gene: 10. This CDR3 is CASSSQDRGLDEQYF. Here the CDR3 DNA reads TGTGCCAGCAGTTCCCAGGACAGGGGGCTGGATGAGCAGTACTTC.

This clonotype showed up just a few times. This may be a read error, as it is one base from a much larger clone. The chain employs TRBV18 and TRBJ2-7; D is possibly TRBD1 or TRBD2 (5 bases each). Germline loops: CDR1 KGHSH, CDR2 LQKENI. The CDR3 sequence is 15 residues long. V was shortened by 6 bases and J by 7 bases, with 22 bases between the two germline ends. For the CDR3, the DNA is TGTGCCAGCTCGTCGGGGCAGGGACCCTACAATGAGCAGTACTTC. Protein sequence: CASSSGQGPYNEQYF.

Points on this clonotype: Its ends do not fully match the called genes, so a read error is possible. This chain uses TRBV5-4 with TRBJ1-1; TRBD1 aligns across 7 bases. Germline V gives CDR1 SGHNT, CDR2 YYREEE (reference sequence). This CDR3 is built from 14 residues. In nucleotides, the CDR3 is TGCGCCAGCAGTACAGGGGCGTATCGCACTGAAGCTTTCTTT. This codes for CASSTGAYRTEAFF.

This clonotype showed up many times. V is TRBV20-1 and J is TRBJ1-5; a possible D gene is TRBD1 (5 bases). Trimming removed 3 bases from V and 3 bases from J, with 9 bases in between. Germline V lookup: CDR1 DFQATT, CDR2 SNEGSKA (reference sequence). CDR3 length: 13 amino acids. CDR3 coding DNA: TGCAGTGCTAGTTCAGGGTACAATCAGCCCCAGCATTTT. It is translated as CSASSGYNQPQHF.

V and J are TRBV12-3 or TRBV12-4 and TRBJ1-1, with 7 bases aligning to TRBD1. The CDR3 consists of 14 residues. The junction had 9 bases not matched to a gene; V was cut back by 11 bases and J by 0 bases. CDR3 in DNA: TGTGCCTGCACCGGGACAGAGGTGAACACTGAAGCTTTCTTT. This sequence encodes CACTGTEVNTEAFF.

This clonotype has a count of ten or more. The chain employs TRBV30 and TRBJ2-7, with a weak D call TRBD2 (6 bases). V was shortened by 1 base and J by 4 bases, with 14 bases between the two germline ends. The CDR3 has 14 residues. Germline V gene sequence: CDR1 GTSNPN, CDR2 SVGIG (reference sequence). CDR3 residues: CAWSDPGLKYEQYF. In DNA form, the CDR3 reads TGTGCCTGGAGTGATCCGGGACTGAAGTACGAGCAGTACTTC.

Note on this clonotype: Just one base apart from a much larger clone, this may be a read error. The chain combines TRBV21-1 with TRBJ2-1; the D call TRBD2 from the table was never checked on the DNA. TRBV21-1 is a pseudogene locus. This CDR3 is 17 amino acids long. CDR3 loop: CASGKVPGSGSYNEQFF. CDR3 DNA: TGTGCCAGCGGCAAAGTGCCGGGGAGTGGATCCTACAATGAGCAGTTCTTC.

On this clonotype itself: A read error is possible here, since a much larger clone lies one base away. This chain uses TRBV2 with TRBJ2-7, with 7 bases that match TRBD1. Trimming took 6 bases from V and 7 from J; bases not matched to a gene: 6. Germline V gene lookup returns CDR1 SNHLY and CDR2 FYNNEI. CDR3 length equals 12 residues. Here the CDR3 reads CASRVDRSEQYF. CDR3 in DNA: TGTGCCAGCAGGGTGGACAGGTCAGAGCAGTACTTC.

V is TRBV7-9 and J is TRBJ1-1, with D unresolved. V lost 0 bases and J lost 4, with 12 bases in between. The CDR3 covers 15 residues. Germline V gene lookup returns CDR1 SEHNR and CDR2 FQNEAQ (reference sequence). This CDR3 is CASSLARTLSTEAFF. The CDR3 DNA sequence: TGTGCCAGCAGCTTAGCCCGGACCCTGAGCACTGAAGCTTTCTTT.

The V and J genes are TRBV29-1 and TRBJ1-2; D is unclear. CDR1 and CDR2 from the germline V gene are SQVTM and ANQGSEA. The length of the CDR3 is 11 residues. V gave up 3 bases and J gave up 6 bases, with 8 bases separating them. This chain's CDR3 is CSVDRLDGYTF. CDR3 nucleotides: TGCAGCGTTGACCGGCTTGATGGCTACACCTTC.

This clonotype was found a few times. The gene calls are TRBV5-6 and TRBJ1-1, with D perhaps TRBD1 (6 bases). The V end was cut by 3 bases, the J end by 2 bases, with 14 bases between. Germline CDR1 SGHDT, CDR2 YYEEEE. This CDR3 is 15 amino acids long. CDR3 sequence (DNA): TGTGCCAGCAGCTCCCAGGACAGAGCTAACACTGAAGCTTTCTTT. Translated: CASSSQDRANTEAFF.

As concerns this clonotype: A much larger clone differs by one base, so this may be a read error. V and J are TRBV6-1 and TRBJ2-3; D call uncertain. CDR3 size: 9 residues. Germline values: CDR1 MNHNS, CDR2 SASEGT. V dropped 5 bases and J dropped 7 bases, with 1 base sitting between them. The CDR3, as DNA: TGTGCCAGCAGTAATACGCAGTATTTT. Protein sequence: CASSNTQYF.

Regarding this clonotype: A much larger clone sits a single nucleotide away, making a read error possible. This chain uses TRBV5-1 with TRBJ2-5; D is undetermined. The CDR3 spans 12 residues. Germline CDR1 reads SGHRS; CDR2 reads YFSETQ. The CDR3 sequence is CASSLQQETRYF. CDR3 nucleotide sequence: TGCGCCAGCAGCTTGCAGCAAGAGACCCGGTACTTC. Filled out from reference TRBV5-1 and TRBJ2-5, the complete variable domain reads KAGVTQTPRYLIKTRGQQVTLSCSPISGHRSVSWYQQTPGQGLQFLFEYFSETQRNKGNFPGRFSGRQFSNSRSEMNVSTLELGDSALYLCASSLQQETRYFGPGTRLLVL.

This clonotype was observed a few times. This chain connects TRBV4-2 to TRBJ1-4, with TRBD1 as a possible D gene (5 bases). Trimming cost V 0 bases and J 5 bases, with 13 bases left between them. This CDR3 is 16 amino acids long. Germline CDR1 is LGHNA and CDR2 is YNFKEQ. This CDR3 reads CASSQEGTGYNEKLFF. Here the CDR3 DNA reads TGTGCCAGCAGCCAAGAAGGTACAGGATACAATGAAAAACTGTTTTTT.

In regard to this clonotype: A read error may be the cause here, since a much bigger clone is one base away. The chain employs TRBV6-5 and TRBJ2-7; D might be TRBD1 (6 bases). The DNA end is a closer match to TRBJ2-5, so the J assignment may be wrong. CDR1 MNHEY and CDR2 SVGAGI come from the germline V gene. The CDR3 sequence is 14 residues long. DNA for the CDR3: TGTGCCTGCAGTTACTTCGACAGGTCTGAGACCCAGTACTTC. This translates into CACSYFDRSETQYF.

This clonotype was observed many times. The chain has TRBV28 and TRBJ2-1; D is unresolved. The CDR3 has 11 amino acids. The germline V gene encodes CDR1 MDHEN and CDR2 SYDVKM. V was clipped by 5 bases and J by 5 bases, with 4 bases between them. The DNA for the CDR3 is TGTGCCAGCAGTCAGAACAATGAGCAGTTCTTC. Protein product: CASSQNNEQFF.

This clonotype has a count of ten or more. The chain links TRBV28 to TRBJ2-5; TRBD2 aligns across 9 bases. Unmatched junction bases numbered 7, after V lost 3 bases and J lost 2 bases. This CDR3 comprises 16 residues. Germline V gene lookup returns CDR1 MDHEN and CDR2 SYDVKM. The CDR3 spells CASSFWASGDQETQYF. CDR3 coding DNA: TGTGCCAGCAGTTTTTGGGCTAGCGGGGATCAAGAGACCCAGTACTTC.

This chain connects TRBV7-9 to TRBJ1-4; 10 nucleotides align to TRBD1. V shed 5 bases and J 5 bases; nucleotides not matched to a gene: 5. CDR1 is SEHNR and CDR2 is FQNEAQ in the germline V gene (reference sequence). This CDR3 is built from 15 residues. DNA for the CDR3: TGTGCCAGCAGCATCGGGACAGGGGTAAATGAAAAACTGTTTTTT. Residues: CASSIGTGVNEKLFF.

This clonotype has ten or more counts. V gene TRBV15 combines with J gene TRBJ2-3, with 10 bases identical to TRBD1. The junction had 7 bases not matched to a gene; V was cut back by 5 bases and J by 8 bases. The germline CDR1 and CDR2 sequences are LNHNV and YYDKDF (reference sequence). The CDR3 runs 14 residues. The CDR3 DNA follows: TGTGCCACCAGCCGGGACAGGGGAGCGGGTACGCAGTATTTT. Amino acids: CATSRDRGAGTQYF.